This T cell receptor beta chain emerged from a study of beta chain features in type 1 diabetes. Overall study: In all, around 110,000,000 sorted cells from all samples were analyzed. Regarding the study as a whole: In every one of the four CD4+ subsets, TCRB CDR3s were moderately but significantly shorter in Type 1 diabetes patients.

Via CD45RO/CCR7/CD25/CD127/CD95/CD27, cells of the CD4+ naive, central memory, regulatory and stem cell-like memory subsets were sorted. In regard to this clone: Its matching antigen is unknown.

V shed 4 bases, J shed 0 bases, and the junction held 12 bases outside the gene matches. The CDR3 extends over 20 amino acids. Germline V CDR1 and CDR2: MGHRA, YSYEKL. The investigators reverse transcribed all of the isolated RNA, so they sequenced expressed TCRB transcripts. Naive, central memory and regulatory T cell samples produced a mean of about 3.4 million reads. Method: immunoSEQ multiplex PCR; TCRdb's copy keeps in-frame clones and lacks some. The profile shows over 650,000 clones, over 13% of them singletons. The sequenced sample was naive CD4+ T cells from blood. The TCR comes from a man aged 18 to 30 with type 1 diabetes. The chain is built from TRBV4-1 and TRBJ2-3; 14 bases map to TRBD2. The chain's CDR3 is CASSPGLAGGRRWSTDTQYF. The CDR3 DNA reads TGCGCCAGCAGCCCTGGACTAGCGGGAGGCCGCCGGTGGAGCACAGATACGCAGTATTTT.